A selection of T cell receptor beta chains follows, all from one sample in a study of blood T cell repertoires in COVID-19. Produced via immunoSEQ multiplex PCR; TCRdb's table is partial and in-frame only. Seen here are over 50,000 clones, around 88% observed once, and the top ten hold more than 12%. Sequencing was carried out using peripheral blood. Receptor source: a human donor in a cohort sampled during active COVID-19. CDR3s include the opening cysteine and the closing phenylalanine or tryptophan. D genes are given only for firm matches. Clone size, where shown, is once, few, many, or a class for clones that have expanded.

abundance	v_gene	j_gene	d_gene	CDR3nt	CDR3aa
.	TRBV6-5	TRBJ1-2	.	TGTGCCAGCAGTTACGCGTCCGAGACTGTTGATGGCTACACCTTC	CASSYASETVDGYTF
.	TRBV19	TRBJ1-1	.	TGTGCCAGTAGTATTTACGAGGATTATGAAGCTTTCTTT	CASSIYEDYEAFF
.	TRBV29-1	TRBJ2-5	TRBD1	TGCAGCGTTGCCCCAGGGGGTGCTGGAGAGACCCAGTACTTC	CSVAPGGAGETQYF
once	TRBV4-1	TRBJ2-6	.	TGCGCCAGCAGCCCCGGGCGGGTGTATGCTGGGGCCAACGTCCTGACTTTC	CASSPGRVYAGANVLTF
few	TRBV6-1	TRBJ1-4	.	TGTGCCAGCAGTGAAGTGGCGCGGCGGCTCAACGAAAAACTGTTTTTT	CASSEVARRLNEKLFF
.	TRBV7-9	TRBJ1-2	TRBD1	TGTGCCAGCAGCTTACAGGGGGCTAGGAGGTATGGCTACACCTTC	CASSLQGARRYGYTF
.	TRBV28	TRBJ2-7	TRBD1	TGTGCCAGCAGCTCCCGTTACAGGGGGTCCTACGAGCAGTACTTC	CASSSRYRGSYEQYF
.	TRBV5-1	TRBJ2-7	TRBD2	TGCGCCAGCAGCTTCGGGACTAGTAACTACGAGCAGTACTTC	CASSFGTSNYEQYF
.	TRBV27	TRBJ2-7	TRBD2	TGTGCCAGCAAGCGGGGGGGCGGTAGTCCTTCCTACGAGCAGTACTTC	CASKRGGGSPSYEQYF
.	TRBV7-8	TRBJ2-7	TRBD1	TGTGCCAGCAGCCCGACAGGGGGATCCTCCTACGAGCAGTACTTC	CASSPTGGSSYEQYF
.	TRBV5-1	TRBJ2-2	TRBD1	TGCGCCAGCAGCTTTTTAAAAGGGGGCGAAATCGGGGAGCTGTTTTTT	CASSFLKGGEIGELFF
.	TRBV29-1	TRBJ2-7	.	TGCAGCGTTAGCGGTTTCTCCTACGAGCAGTACTTC	CSVSGFSYEQYF
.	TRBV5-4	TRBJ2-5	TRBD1	TGTGCCAGCAGCTCTGGACAGGGTCGGGAGACCCAGTACTTC	CASSSGQGRETQYF
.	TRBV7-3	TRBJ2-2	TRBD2	TGTGCCAGCAGCCCTTCCGGGACTAGGGCCGGGGAGCTGTTTTTT	CASSPSGTRAGELFF
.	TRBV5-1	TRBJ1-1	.	TGCGCCAGCAGCTTGGGACACCCACAGAACACTGAAGCTTTCTTT	CASSLGHPQNTEAFF
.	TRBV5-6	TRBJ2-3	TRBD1	TGTGCCAGCAGCCGGAGTCCCGGGACAGGGAGCACAGATACGCAGTATTTT	CASSRSPGTGSTDTQYF
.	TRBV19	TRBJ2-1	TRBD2	TGTGCCAGTAGTATAGTTGGACTAGCGGGAGAGGGGCAGTTCTTC	CASSIVGLAGEGQFF
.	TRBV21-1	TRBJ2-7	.	TGTGCCAGCAGCAATCAAGCGGGCGGCGCCTACGAGCAGTACTTC	CASSNQAGGAYEQYF
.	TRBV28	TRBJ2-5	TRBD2	TGTGCCAGCACCCCCGCCGGGACTAGCGGCCCGGGTCAGTACTTC	CASTPAGTSGPGQYF
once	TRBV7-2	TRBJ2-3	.	TGTGCCAGCAGCGTGAATGGGGCGTCCTCCACAGATACGCAGTATTTT	CASSVNGASSTDTQYF
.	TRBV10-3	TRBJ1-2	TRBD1	TGTGCCAAACAGGGGGGGAATGGCTACACCTTC	CAKQGGNGYTF
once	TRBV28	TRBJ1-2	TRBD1	TGTGCCAGCAGTCCTGACAGGGGTTATGGGGGCTACACCTTC	CASSPDRGYGGYTF
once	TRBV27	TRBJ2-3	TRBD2	TGTGCCAGCAAGGGACTAGCGGGAGGGCGGTTCACAGATACGCAGTATTTT	CASKGLAGGRFTDTQYF
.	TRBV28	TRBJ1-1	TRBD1	TGTGCCAGCAGTCCCGGACCGGGACAGGGGACCACTGAAGCTTTCTTT	CASSPGPGQGTTEAFF
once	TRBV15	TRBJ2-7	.	TGTGCCACCAGCAGAGGCGGGACAGAGTTCTACGAGCAGTACTTC	CATSRGGTEFYEQYF
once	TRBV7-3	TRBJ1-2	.	TGTGCCAGCAGCTTAACCCCAGGGGATGGCTACACCTTC	CASSLTPGDGYTF
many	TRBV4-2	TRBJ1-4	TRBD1	TGTGCCAGCAGCCAAGACAGGGGGCGCGAAAAACTGTTTTTT	CASSQDRGREKLFF
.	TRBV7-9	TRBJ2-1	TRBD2	TGTGCCAGCAGCTTCACGTTCCAGCGGGAGGGAGATGAGCAGTTCTTC	CASSFTFQREGDEQFF
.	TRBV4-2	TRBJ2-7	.	TGTGCCAGCAGCCAAGACAGGGTCTCCTACGAGCAGTACTTC	CASSQDRVSYEQYF
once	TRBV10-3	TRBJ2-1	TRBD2	TGTGCCATCAGTGATGATAGCGGGAGGAGGTACAATGAGCAGTTCTTC	CAISDDSGRRYNEQFF
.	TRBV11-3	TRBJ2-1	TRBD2	TGTGCCAGCAGCTTAGGACTAGCGGGAACAAATGAGCAGTTCTTC	CASSLGLAGTNEQFF
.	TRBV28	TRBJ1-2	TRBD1	TGTGCCAGCAGGGCACCACAGGGGAGGTGGGGCTACACCTTC	CASRAPQGRWGYTF
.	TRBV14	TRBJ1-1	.	TGTGCCAGCAGCCAAGTATACGGGTCTAACACTGAAGCTTTCTTT	CASSQVYGSNTEAFF
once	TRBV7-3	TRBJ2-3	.	TGTGCCAGCAGCCAATCCGATACGCAGTATTTT	CASSQSDTQYF
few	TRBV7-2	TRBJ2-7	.	TGTGCCAGCAGCTTAGCGCACAGCTCCTACGAGCAGTACTTC	CASSLAHSSYEQYF